A selection of T cell receptor beta chains follows, all from one sample in a study of somatic mutations in cytotoxic T cells in rheumatoid arthritis. Sequencing used immunoSEQ multiplex PCR; TCRdb keeps in-frame clones, though not all of them. The sample carries about 14,000 clones, around four fifths recorded once. Sequenced: CD8+ T cells sorted from blood. These receptors originate from an adult with rheumatoid arthritis. The CDR3 runs from the conserved cysteine through the conserved F or W. The D gene is left open where the match is weak.

CDR3aa: CASSQKATDTQYF
CDR3nt: TGCGCCAGCAGCCAAAAAGCTACAGATACGCAGTATTTT
v_gene: TRBV4-1
d_gene: .
j_gene: TRBJ2-3

CDR3aa: CSVESAVRGGEQFF
CDR3nt: TGCAGCGTTGAATCTGCCGTCAGGGGCGGTGAGCAGTTCTTC
v_gene: TRBV29-1
d_gene: .
j_gene: TRBJ2-1

CDR3aa: CASSKTSGGYNEQFF
CDR3nt: TGTGCCAGCAGTAAAACTAGCGGGGGCTACAATGAGCAGTTCTTC
v_gene: TRBV13
d_gene: TRBD2
j_gene: TRBJ2-1

CDR3aa: CASSQVEGGTDTQYF
CDR3nt: TGCGCCAGCAGCCAAGTGGAAGGGGGCACAGATACGCAGTATTTT
v_gene: TRBV4-1
d_gene: .
j_gene: TRBJ2-3

CDR3aa: CASSSGEGTFHSPLHF
CDR3nt: TGCGCCAGCAGCTCCGGTGAAGGGACTTTCCATTCACCCCTCCACTTT
v_gene: TRBV5-1
d_gene: .
j_gene: TRBJ1-6

CDR3aa: CASSSWRGRGGELFF
CDR3nt: TGTGCCAGCAGCTCCTGGCGGGGACGGGGCGGGGAGCTGTTTTTT
v_gene: TRBV11-2
d_gene: .
j_gene: TRBJ2-2

CDR3aa: CASSVGGGAVDEQFF
CDR3nt: TGTGCCAGCAGCGTAGGCGGGGGGGCCGTCGATGAGCAGTTCTTC
v_gene: TRBV9
d_gene: TRBD2
j_gene: TRBJ2-1

CDR3aa: CASSFGTGTYQPQHF
CDR3nt: TGTGCCAGCAGTTTCGGGACAGGGACCTATCAGCCCCAGCATTTT
v_gene: TRBV5-6
d_gene: TRBD1
j_gene: TRBJ1-5

CDR3aa: CASSDKWDGNSPLHF
CDR3nt: TGTGCCAGCAGCGATAAATGGGACGGTAATTCACCCCTCCACTTT
v_gene: TRBV5-5
d_gene: .
j_gene: TRBJ1-6

CDR3aa: CASSLGVQRGDEQYF
CDR3nt: TGCGCCAGCAGCTTGGGTGTTCAGCGGGGGGATGAGCAGTACTTC
v_gene: TRBV5-1
d_gene: TRBD2
j_gene: TRBJ2-7

CDR3aa: CASSLLTGYGNTIYF
CDR3nt: TGTGCCAGCAGCTTGCTAACAGGGTACGGAAACACCATATATTTT
v_gene: TRBV7-2
d_gene: .
j_gene: TRBJ1-3

CDR3aa: CASRASGEFYNEQFF
CDR3nt: TGTGCCAGTCGTGCTAGCGGGGAATTTTACAATGAGCAGTTCTTC
v_gene: TRBV19
d_gene: TRBD2
j_gene: TRBJ2-1

CDR3aa: CASSTRTAEAFF
CDR3nt: TGTGCCAGCAGTACTCGGACAGCCGAAGCTTTCTTT
v_gene: TRBV27
d_gene: .
j_gene: TRBJ1-1

CDR3aa: CASWRGANTGELFF
CDR3nt: TGTGCCAGCTGGCGGGGGGCCAACACCGGGGAGCTGTTTTTT
v_gene: TRBV2
d_gene: TRBD2
j_gene: TRBJ2-2

CDR3aa: CASSLGGGATDTQYF
CDR3nt: TGTGCCAGCAGCTTAGGCGGGGGGGCAACAGATACGCAGTATTTT
v_gene: TRBV11-2
d_gene: TRBD2
j_gene: TRBJ2-3

CDR3aa: CASSQRENTEAFF
CDR3nt: TGCGCCAGCAGCCAACGGGAGAACACTGAAGCTTTCTTT
v_gene: TRBV4-1
d_gene: .
j_gene: TRBJ1-1

CDR3aa: CASSINPGTTYGYTF
CDR3nt: TGTGCCAGCAGTATAAACCCTGGGACTACCTATGGCTACACCTTC
v_gene: TRBV27
d_gene: .
j_gene: TRBJ1-2

CDR3aa: CASSKEGRVPLHEQFF
CDR3nt: TGTGCCAGCAGCAAAGAGGGTAGGGTTCCTCTTCATGAGCAGTTCTTC
v_gene: TRBV21-1
d_gene: .
j_gene: TRBJ2-1

CDR3aa: CASSRTSRRGPHTEAFF
CDR3nt: TGCGCCAGCAGCCGGACGAGCCGAAGGGGGCCGCACACTGAAGCTTTCTTT
v_gene: TRBV5-1
d_gene: TRBD1
j_gene: TRBJ1-1

CDR3aa: CASSPGGMNTEAFF
CDR3nt: TGCGCCAGCAGCCCTGGAGGCATGAACACTGAAGCTTTCTTT
v_gene: TRBV4-1
d_gene: .
j_gene: TRBJ1-1